This T cell receptor beta chain emerged from a study of CD8 T cells in ankylosing spondylitis. CDR1 is PRHDT, CDR2 FYEKMQ, per germline (reference sequence). Trimming cost V 3 bases and J 1 base, with 10 bases left between them. CDR3 size: 15 residues. Via MiXCR, TCRdb re-called the 5' RACE reads, giving one row per CDR3 protein. The top ten hold about 6% of the sample, which has approximately 150,000 distinct CDR3 sequences, around a third seen once. Material for sequencing was synovial fluid, either unsorted or a sorted T cell fraction (not recorded which). The source of this sequence is a male donor with ankylosing spondylitis. This chain connects TRBV13 to TRBJ2-1; tentatively, D is TRBD1 (5 bases). CDR3: CASSFQGRSYNEQFF. The CDR3 DNA sequence: TGTGCCAGCAGCTTCCAGGGTAGGTCCTACAATGAGCAGTTCTTC.